The 9 T cell receptor beta chains reported below all come from one sample, sequenced in a study of vaccination effects on CD4 cells after COVID-19. The antigens of these receptors remain unknown. The protocol was immunoSEQ multiplex PCR, while the TCRdb copy is restricted to in-frame clones and leaves out a portion. The table records 70,000 to 75,000 clones, around three quarters of them present only once. Before sequencing took place, the ViraFEST assay used viral peptide pools to expand antigen-specific CD4+ T cells. With roughly nine days of culture completed, CD4+ T cells were isolated. Vaccinated participants had no history of SARS-CoV-2 infection and tested negative for nucleocapsid antibodies. Material: CD4+ T cells from PBMCs cultured with HCoV-OC43 spike peptides, obtained before COVID-19 vaccination. This sample's subset: HCoV-OC43 spike overlapping peptide pool stimulation. The origin of the receptors is a human donor who received a COVID-19 vaccine.

This clone was found a few times. The rearrangement uses TRBV3-1 (or the pseudogene TRBV3-2) and TRBJ2-3; D is unresolved. CDR3 length equals 13 residues. V was cut by 1 base and J by 4 bases, with 6 bases left in between. Germline loops: CDR1 LGHDT, CDR2 YNNKEL (reference sequence). CDR3 sequence (DNA): TGTGCCAGCAGCCAAGGAATCGCAGATACGCAGTATTTT. This codes for CASSQGIADTQYF.

This clone was seen a single time. The rearrangement links TRBV4-1 to TRBJ1-4; D remains ambiguous. The V end lost 3 bases, the J end lost 5 bases, and 16 bases lay between the germline ends. The CDR3 has 16 residues. Germline V CDR1 and CDR2: MGHRA, YSYEKL. DNA of the CDR3: TGCGCCAGCAGCCAGCCCGTCCGGGGAGCAAATGAAAAACTGTTTTTT. It yields the protein CASSQPVRGANEKLFF.

The V and J genes are TRBV3-1 (or the pseudogene TRBV3-2) and TRBJ2-1; 8 nucleotides match TRBD2. With 4 bases clipped from V and 2 bases from J, the junction kept 1 base outside the gene matches. CDR3 length equals 14 residues. Germline V gene data show CDR1 as LGHDT and CDR2 as YNNKEL (reference sequence). The chain's CDR3 is CASSRGGTYNEQFF. In nucleotides, the CDR3 is TGTGCCAGCAGCCGCGGGGGGACCTACAATGAGCAGTTCTTC.

This rearrangement joins TRBV2 to TRBJ2-3; 9 positions match TRBD1. Germline V CDR1 and CDR2: SNHLY, FYNNEI. Unmatched junction bases numbered 8, after V lost 8 bases and J lost 5 bases. This CDR3 comprises 14 residues. CDR3 sequence (DNA): TGTGCCAGCTCCAGACAGGGGGTATTAGATACGCAGTATTTT. It translates to CASSRQGVLDTQYF.

This clone turned up a few times. The chain recombines TRBV20-1 with TRBJ1-5; D might be TRBD1 (6 bases). Germline-derived CDR1 and CDR2 are DFQATT and SNEGSKA (reference sequence). V lost 5 bases and J lost 6, with 17 bases in between. The CDR3 is 14 amino acids. The CDR3 DNA reads TGCAGTGCTGGTGGACAGTATAAGCTTCAGCCCCAGCATTTT. It translates to CSAGGQYKLQPQHF.

CDR3: CASSPRPRMNTEAFF. CDR3 in DNA: TGTGCCAGCAGCCCACGACCCCGTATGAACACTGAAGCTTTCTTT. The chain recombines TRBV6-4 with TRBJ1-1; no definite D call. Trimming took off 6 bases at V and 0 bases at J, with 14 bases between the two ends. CDR1 and CDR2 (germline): MRHNA, SNTAGT. CDR3 size: 15 residues.

This clone was found a few times. V usage is TRBV5-1 and J usage is TRBJ1-2; D call uncertain. This CDR3 contains 11 residues. Looked up from germline, CDR1 is SGHRS and CDR2 is YFSETQ. The V gene lost 1 base and the J gene lost 14 bases, with 12 bases spanning the gap. The CDR3 is CASSLSGGWTF. DNA for the CDR3: TGCGCCAGCAGCTTGTCAGGAGGTTGGACCTTC.

The chain recombines TRBV4-3 with TRBJ1-1; D unclear. Germline-derived CDR1 and CDR2 are LGHNA and YSLEER. CDR3 size: 14 residues. The germline V and J ends were trimmed by 4 bases and 2 bases, with 11 bases remaining between them. The DNA for the CDR3 is TGCGCCAGCAGCCGCGGACGGATAAACACTGAAGCTTTCTTT. Translation gives CASSRGRINTEAFF.

This clone turned up a few times. The rearrangement joins TRBV19 to TRBJ2-1; TRBD2 matches at 7 bases. The CDR3 sequence is 20 residues long. The J segment lost 5 bases and the V segment lost 2 bases, leaving 21 bases of the junction unmatched. Germline V gene data show CDR1 as LNHDA and CDR2 as SQIVND (reference sequence). The CDR3 nucleotides read TGTGCCAGTAGTATATTGGCAGTTGGGGGTCGGGGGGTCGATCACAATGAGCAGTTCTTC. Residues: CASSILAVGGRGVDHNEQFF.